This entry is about one T cell receptor (beta chain). Its antigen is unknown. CDR3 length equals 13 residues. Deletions cut 1 base from V and 14 bases from J, with 12 bases between. The sample belongs to a study of T cells after yellow fever vaccination. Findings of the study overall: Across the CD4 and CD8 compartments, a small share of clonotypes was present in both.

Universal primer sites and UMIs were introduced during 5'RACE template-switching synthesis of TCR cDNA. TCRdb re-derived calls from the 5' RACE reads in MiXCR, one entry per CDR3 protein. The table has roughly 340,000 distinct CDR3 sequences, roughly 4.3% seen once. The genes are TRBV12-3 or TRBV12-4 and TRBJ1-6; TRBD1 is a possible D gene (5 bases). This specimen was PBMCs, taken 5 days after the yellow fever booster vaccination. The receptor comes from a man younger than 30 who received the YFV17D yellow fever vaccine. CDR3 protein: CASSLETASSLHF. The CDR3 nucleotides read TGTGCCAGCAGTTTAGAGACAGCTAGCTCCCTCCACTTT.